This T cell receptor (beta chain) derives from a study of blood T cell repertoires in COVID-19 (dated by TCRdb to between 2020 and 2021). Turning to the overall study: Samples covering the acute and convalescent phases of COVID-19 were provided by collaborators in the United States, Italy and Spain. Subjects who had been exposed to COVID-19, were actively infected with it, or had recovered from it provided the deeply sampled blood TCRbeta repertoires that made up the dataset. The material from the prospective study consisted of cDNA or gDNA derived from T cells, B-cell-depleted T cells, or PBMCs. Nearly every sample came with metadata listing a de-identified subject ID, COVID-19 status, age in years and sex. The repertoires were made available in a free public database intended to serve as a resource for research on the immune response to SARS-CoV-2. Where available, HLA class I and class II types were obtained from metadata supplied by the sample provider rather than from assay-based typing. The samples were drawn from two sources: the first 160 participants of the ongoing ImmuneRACE study, and fewer than 1,500 subjects contributed by 6 global collaborators. Paper-wide results and their limitations: The quantity of clinical and demographic metadata differed by source and by participant and was supplied without curation.

The CDR3 has 16 amino acids, counting the end cysteine and phenylalanine. Only the CDR3 portion is preserved as DNA: 48 bases, with reading frame beginning at the first base. The V end loses 3 bases and the J end loses 2 bases, and a stretch of 15 bases separates them. CDR1 KGHSH and CDR2 LQKENI were looked up in the germline V gene. In the prospective study, participants were about 18 to 89 years old, resided in under 30 geographic areas of the United States, and were enrolled through a virtual design. To assign participants to cohorts, the prospective study relied on clinical history that participants themselves reported in a screening survey and a study questionnaire. ImmuneRACE Cohort 3 recovered participants were defined by two consecutive negative NP/OP PCR tests, healthcare professional clearance, or symptom resolution. In the prospective study, mobile phlebotomists collected whole blood, serum and a nasopharyngeal or oropharyngeal swab from each participant. Prospective study participants could optionally give additional blood draws and questionnaires over an approximately two-month period. Blood samples from the prospective study were shipped frozen or at room temperature prior to DNA extraction.

The immunoSEQ Assay, a bias-controlled multiplex PCR, was used to amplify TCRbeta CDR3 regions from genomic DNA. Turning to the authors' computational methods: The number of nucleated cells in each sample was estimated from the amplification of reference gene primers within the assay. Sequence reads were collapsed and filtered to measure the absolute abundance of every unique TCRbeta CDR3 rearrangement. For each sample, productive Simpson clonality was calculated as the square root of Simpson's diversity index across productive rearrangements. The source is immuneACCESS, and TCRdb retained only in-frame sequences with V and J called. Part of the clones is not carried over; for the studies checked, unresolved V genes explain less than half of this, and the remainder is unexplained. Clone size and the V and J calls come from that table; the DNA yielded D and trimming. The sample records 350,000 or so clones, roughly 87% of which are singletons. The ten largest clones take up more than 0.9% of the sample.

Note on this clone: There is no known antigen for this receptor. No qualities accompany the bases; no much larger clone lies one base away.

This clonotype was sampled from a woman aged 25-40 years who had recovered from COVID-19. The chain was built from TRBV18 and TRBJ2-3, with TRBD1 tentatively as D gene (6 bases match). Specimen: PBMCs or T cells enriched from blood (not recorded which). In nucleotide form, the sequence is TGTGCCAGCTCACCGACGCGACAGGAGTACACAGATACGCAGTATTTT. This is translated as CASSPTRQEYTDTQYF.